The 8 T cell receptor beta chains listed next were all sequenced from one sample in a study of blood T cell repertoires in COVID-19. TCRdb keeps only in-frame clones here, not all; method: immunoSEQ multiplex PCR. The sample holds about 440,000 clones, 70% to 90% seen once. The sample taken for sequencing was PBMCs or T cells enriched from blood (not recorded which). The receptors originated from a woman younger than 35 with acute COVID-19.

The rearrangement uses TRBV5-6 and TRBJ2-7; 8 bases agree with TRBD1. Unmatched junction bases numbered 14, after V lost 4 bases and J lost 2 bases. This CDR3 has 17 residues. In germline, CDR1 is SGHDT, CDR2 YYEEEE. CDR3 sequence reads: CASSAPRRTGMPYEQYF. The CDR3, as DNA: TGTGCCAGCAGCGCGCCCCGCAGGACAGGGATGCCCTACGAGCAGTACTTC. The full variable domain, with the rest looked up from reference TRBV5-6 and TRBJ2-7, is DAGVTQSPTHLIKTRGQQVTLRCSPKSGHDTVSWYQQALGQGPQFIFQYYEEEERQRGNFPDRFSGHQFPNYSSELNVNALLLGDSALYLCASSAPRRTGMPYEQYFGPGTRLTVT.

The chain carries TRBV5-5 and TRBJ1-5; D remains ambiguous. V shed 1 base and J shed 0 bases, with 11 bases lying between them. This CDR3 region has 16 residues. In germline, CDR1 is SGHKS, CDR2 YYEKEE (reference sequence). In DNA form, the CDR3 reads TGTGCCAGCAGCTTGAGTCCGACAAGTAGCAATCAGCCCCAGCATTTT. Translating it yields CASSLSPTSSNQPQHF.

The chain recombines TRBV2 with TRBJ2-7; TRBD1 might be the D (6 bases). The germline V gene encodes CDR1 SNHLY and CDR2 FYNNEI. The CDR3 is 14 amino acids. The V and J ends lost 6 bases and 2 bases respectively, with 14 bases between them. The CDR3 region has the DNA TGTGCCAGCAGAACGGGACAAGGGACCTACGAGCAGTACTTC. As protein: CASRTGQGTYEQYF. Based on the CDR3 plus reference TRBV2 and TRBJ2-7, the full variable domain is EPEVTQTPSHQVTQMGQEVILRCVPISNHLYFYWYRQILGQKVEFLVSFYNNEISEKSEIFDDQFSVERPDGSNFTLKIRSTKLEDSAMYFCASRTGQGTYEQYFGPGTRLTVT.

This clone showed up just once. The V gene is TRBV29-1, the J gene TRBJ2-1; TRBD2 matches at 11 bases. V shed 0 bases, J shed 3 bases, and the junction held 1 base outside the gene matches. This CDR3 is 15 amino acids long. CDR1 and CDR2 from the germline V gene are SQVTM and ANQGSEA. CDR3 in amino acids: CSVEEGLAVYNEQFF. The CDR3 DNA follows: TGCAGCGTTGAAGAGGGACTAGCGGTCTACAATGAGCAGTTCTTC.

The chain employs TRBV7-6 and TRBJ2-7, with 8 positions matching TRBD2. J gave up 2 bases and V 4 bases, and 7 bases lay outside the gene matches. The CDR3 is 15 residues long. Looked up from germline, CDR1 is SGHVS and CDR2 is FNYEAQ. The CDR3 reads CASSSLAGPTYEQYF. CDR3 DNA: TGTGCCAGCAGCTCATTAGCGGGACCTACCTACGAGCAGTACTTC.

The chain recombines TRBV6-4 with TRBJ2-7, with 9 bases matching TRBD2. Germline CDR1 and CDR2: MRHNA and SNTAGT. This CDR3 spans 15 amino acids. J lost 2 bases, V lost 9 bases, and 11 bases had no gene match. The CDR3 protein is CARGRQREVAYEQYF. The CDR3 coding sequence is TGTGCCAGAGGAAGACAGCGGGAGGTAGCCTACGAGCAGTACTTC.

This chain's CDR3 is CASSGGTGEKQPQHF. In DNA form, the CDR3 reads TGTGCCAGCAGCGGAGGGACAGGGGAAAAACAGCCCCAGCATTTT. The V call is TRBV9, the J call TRBJ1-5, with TRBD1 matching over 10 bases. With 3 bases clipped from V and 7 bases from J, the junction kept 7 bases outside the gene matches. Germline CDR1 SGDLS, CDR2 YYNGEE. The CDR3 totals 15 residues.

The rearrangement uses TRBV18 and TRBJ2-5; D remains unclear. This CDR3 is 12 amino acids long. V was clipped by 3 bases and J by 7 bases, with 9 bases between them. Germline V lookup: CDR1 KGHSH, CDR2 LQKENI. The CDR3 sequence: CASSPAPLTQYF. CDR3 in DNA: TGTGCCAGCTCACCGGCCCCGTTGACCCAGTACTTC. Combining the CDR3 with reference TRBV18 and TRBJ2-5 gives the whole variable domain NAGVMQNPRHLVRRRGQEARLRCSPMKGHSHVYWYRQLPEEGLKFMVYLQKENIIDESGMPKERFSAEFPKEGPSILRIQQVVRGDSAAYFCASSPAPLTQYFGPGTRLLVL.